This T cell receptor beta chain was sequenced for a study of CD8 T cells in Susac syndrome. At the level of the study: At the time their blood was drawn, patients with Susac syndrome were either therapy-naive, on corticosteroids (with some of them also receiving intravenous immunoglobulin), or on intravenous immunoglobulin alone. Findings and limits, study-wide: A relatively small number of individuals underwent TCR sequencing and HLA analysis.

Per the germline V gene, CDR1 is MGHDK and CDR2 is SYGVNS. The CDR3 covers 14 residues. The V segment lost 8 bases and the J segment 1 base; nucleotides outside the gene matches: 5. Points on this clonotype: Its target is not known.

The authors reverse transcribed about 0.5 to 1 ug RNA with random hexamers. TCRdb re-analysed the immunoSEQ multiplex PCR reads in MiXCR, keeping a single row per CDR3 protein. This sample has some 99,000 distinct CDR3 sequences, with 85% to 95% found just once. The clonotype comes from a human donor with Susac syndrome. The sample consisted of CD4+ T cells from PBMCs. V usage is TRBV25-1 and J usage is TRBJ1-1; 9 bases map to TRBD1. DNA for the CDR3: TGTGCCAGCGGACAGGGGTGGAGGAACACTGAAGCTTTCTTT. This codes for CASGQGWRNTEAFF.